This TCR beta chain was sequenced during a study of T cell responses to AZD1222 COVID-19 vaccine. Study context: Investigators merged groups given second doses at roughly 4 or roughly 12 weeks.

CDR3 length: 14 residues. Germline V gene sequence: CDR1 MDHEN, CDR2 SYDVKM. Trimming pared 6 bases from V and 2 bases from J, leaving 10 bases between. Study-wide results and caveats: Only 5 or 6 AZD1222 recipients were seropositive at baseline. Nearly half of unique spike-specific TCRs reportedly avoided B.1.351 and B.1.1.7 mutated regions. Following two doses of AZD1222, Spike-specific TCR breadth and depth rose.

Assay: immunoSEQ multiplex PCR; the TCRdb copy retains only in-frame clones and omits some. Among over 100,000 clones listed, 75% to 90% were seen once. This clone was seen only a few times. Its antigen is unidentified. The receptor was isolated from an adult in good health. Material: peripheral blood, obtained on day 0 of AZD1222 vaccination. The chain carries TRBV28 and TRBJ1-4, with a tentative D call TRBD1 (6 bases). The CDR3 nucleotides are TGTGCCAGCAGAAACAGGGTGACTAATGAAAAACTGTTTTTT. Its protein product is CASRNRVTNEKLFF.